Each of the 30 T cell receptor beta chains below was sequenced from the same sample in a study of shared clonotypes between healthy human individuals. Generated by immunoSEQ multiplex PCR, the TCRdb table keeps only in-frame clones and is missing some. The table records millions of clones, roughly 94% of them present only once. Sequencing was carried out using naive CD4+ T cells sorted from blood. The subset was: CD45RA+ positively selected. These TCRs come from a man younger than 35 in good health.

The V gene is TRBV6-5, the J gene TRBJ2-2; unclear D gene. The V gene lost 8 bases and the J gene lost 6 bases, with 10 bases spanning the gap. The CDR3 extends over 12 amino acids. Germline lookup yields CDR1 MNHEY and CDR2 SVGAGI. The CDR3 region is CASHQPAGELFF. DNA of the CDR3: TGTGCCAGCCACCAGCCCGCCGGGGAGCTGTTTTTT.

This chain connects TRBV27 to TRBJ1-2; D might be TRBD1 (6 bases). The CDR3 is 16 residues long. V was shortened by 5 bases and J by 4 bases, with 20 bases between the two germline ends. Germline V gene lookup returns CDR1 MNHEY and CDR2 SMNVEV (reference sequence). The DNA for the CDR3 is TGTGCCAGCAGTGGGTTCGTGGGGGGCGGAAGCTATGGCTACACCTTC. It codes for CASSGFVGGGSYGYTF.

The chain is built from TRBV9 and TRBJ1-1; TRBD1 agrees at 7 bases. This CDR3 comprises 14 residues. V dropped 0 bases and J dropped 11; count of bases not matched to a gene: 10. Germline CDR1 SGDLS, CDR2 YYNGEE. The CDR3: CASSVDPGGMGAFF. CDR3 in DNA: TGTGCCAGCAGCGTAGATCCAGGGGGAATGGGTGCTTTCTTT.

This clone appeared once. The V gene is TRBV30, the J gene TRBJ2-4; 9 bases line up with TRBD2. Germline CDR1 reads GTSNPN; CDR2 reads SVGIG (reference sequence). The CDR3 has 15 amino acids. CDR3 DNA: TGTGCTTGTGAGACTAGCGGAAGAGGGGTGCACATTCAGTACTTC. This codes for CACETSGRGVHIQYF.

The chain links TRBV5-1 to TRBJ2-1; D unresolved. V lost 2 bases, J lost 0 bases, and 9 bases lay in between. CDR1 is SGHRS, CDR2 YFSETQ, per germline. This CDR3 has 15 amino acids. CDR3: CASSFGSSSYNEQFF. The CDR3 DNA reads as TGCGCCAGCAGCTTTGGGTCCAGCTCCTACAATGAGCAGTTCTTC.

This clone was seen just once. V gene TRBV7-9 combines with J gene TRBJ2-7; 10 bases map to TRBD2. V gave up 3 bases and J gave up 5 bases; unmatched junction bases: 7. The CDR3 totals 15 residues. Germline V gene data show CDR1 as SEHNR and CDR2 as FQNEAQ (reference sequence). CDR3 DNA sequence: TGTGCCAGCAGCTTTGTTCCTAGCGGGAGAGACGAGCAGTACTTC. This codes for CASSFVPSGRDEQYF.

Comments on this clone: Different DNA sequences within this sample yield the same CDR3. The J gene is TRBJ2-1, the V gene TRBV18, with D possibly TRBD1 on 5 matching bases. Between the trimmed V and J ends, which lost 0 bases and 7 bases, there was a span of 16 bases. The CDR3 totals 16 residues. CDR1 is KGHSH and CDR2 is LQKENI in the germline V gene. In nucleotides, the CDR3 is TGTGCCAGCTCACCACCGGGGCAGGGTCTTGGAAATGAGCAGTTCTTC. This gives the protein CASSPPGQGLGNEQFF. The variable domain in full, completed from reference TRBV18 and TRBJ2-1, reads NAGVMQNPRHLVRRRGQEARLRCSPMKGHSHVYWYRQLPEEGLKFMVYLQKENIIDESGMPKERFSAEFPKEGPSILRIQQVVRGDSAAYFCASSPPGQGLGNEQFFGPGTRLTVL.

The gene calls are TRBV6-1 and TRBJ1-4; D possibly corresponds to TRBD1 (6 bases). CDR1 MNHNS and CDR2 SASEGT come from the germline V gene. The CDR3 has 14 amino acids. V shed 10 bases and J shed 7 bases, with 19 bases lying between them. The CDR3 nucleotides are TGTGCCACCCAAGGGGGGGGCGCCGGTGAAAAACTGTTTTTT. Protein: CATQGGGAGEKLFF.

With respect to this clone: A read error may explain this, as a much larger clone is one base away. V is TRBV10-2 and J is TRBJ2-2; no reliable D call. Germline loops: CDR1 WSHSY, CDR2 SAAADI. This CDR3 is built from 13 residues. The ends were cut back, 1 base at V and 3 bases at J, with 3 bases in the middle. CDR3 region: CASSELYTGELFF. In DNA, the CDR3 is TGCGCCAGCAGTGAGTTGTACACCGGGGAGCTGTTTTTT.

This clone is a singleton in its sample. Other nucleotide sequences from this sample produce the same CDR3. The rearrangement uses TRBV15 and TRBJ2-3; 8 bases agree with TRBD1. The germline V gene encodes CDR1 LNHNV and CDR2 YYDKDF (reference sequence). J gave up 5 bases and V 2 bases, and 6 bases lay outside the gene matches. The CDR3 has 15 amino acids. This CDR3 reads CATSRQGAEGDTQYF. CDR3 DNA: TGTGCCACCAGCAGACAGGGGGCGGAGGGAGATACGCAGTATTTT.

Concerning this clone: At the DNA level, this CDR3 is encoded by other sequences in the same sample as well. The gene calls are TRBV5-1 and TRBJ1-5, with D unresolved. The CDR3 is made up of 16 amino acids. V was trimmed by 0 bases and J by 0 bases, leaving 10 bases between them. Germline V gene data show CDR1 as SGHRS and CDR2 as YFSETQ. CDR3 bases: TGCGCCAGCAGCTTGGAGGGCGGCAATAGCAATCAGCCCCAGCATTTT. Translation gives CASSLEGGNSNQPQHF.

This sequence joins TRBV6-5 and TRBJ1-1; D not resolved. V lost 5 bases and J lost 6, with 10 bases in between. Germline V lookup: CDR1 MNHEY, CDR2 SVGAGI. CDR3 length: 12 amino acids. CDR3 in amino acids: CASSPRSSEAFF. The CDR3 DNA reads as TGTGCCAGCAGTCCCCGATCGTCTGAAGCTTTCTTT.

This sequence joins TRBV10-3 and TRBJ2-1; the D gene is possibly TRBD1 (5 bases). V lost 6 bases to trimming and J lost 6 bases, with 15 bases between them. This CDR3 comprises 14 residues. Germline CDR1 and CDR2: ENHRY and SYGVKD. CDR3 nucleotide sequence: TGTGCCATCAGCTCCAGTCAGGGCTCCAATGAGCAGTTCTTC. It is translated as CAISSSQGSNEQFF.

J is TRBJ2-7 and V is TRBV4-1; D may be TRBD1 (6 bases). This CDR3 is 14 amino acids long. V was pared by 3 bases and J by 4 bases, with 13 bases between. Germline V gene sequence: CDR1 MGHRA, CDR2 YSYEKL. The CDR3 DNA is TGCGCCAGCAGCCAGGGACATCTGGATTACGAGCAGTACTTC. The encoded protein is CASSQGHLDYEQYF.

The chain uses TRBV13 and TRBJ2-7, with TRBD1 as a possible D gene (5 bases). This CDR3 is 17 amino acids long. V shed 1 base and J shed 2 bases, with 18 bases lying between them. The germline gives CDR1 PRHDT, CDR2 FYEKMQ (reference sequence). CDR3 sequence (DNA): TGTGCCAGCAGCTTAGAAACCCGGGCAGGGAAACCCTACGAGCAGTACTTC. Protein: CASSLETRAGKPYEQYF.

V usage is TRBV5-1 and J usage is TRBJ1-2; no reliable D call. This CDR3 contains 15 residues. Trimming pared 0 bases from V and 0 bases from J, leaving 9 bases between. Germline V gene sequence: CDR1 SGHRS, CDR2 YFSETQ. DNA for the CDR3: TGCGCCAGCAGCTTGGATTGGCAATCTAACTATGGCTACACCTTC. Protein sequence: CASSLDWQSNYGYTF. The full variable domain, completed using reference TRBV5-1 and TRBJ1-2, is KAGVTQTPRYLIKTRGQQVTLSCSPISGHRSVSWYQQTPGQGLQFLFEYFSETQRNKGNFPGRFSGRQFSNSRSEMNVSTLELGDSALYLCASSLDWQSNYGYTFGSGTRLTVV.

The chain recombines TRBV7-3 with TRBJ2-5; D is perhaps TRBD2 (5 bases). V was pared by 2 bases and J by 0 bases, with 10 bases between. CDR3 length equals 15 residues. In germline, CDR1 is SGHTA, CDR2 FQGTGA. CDR3 sequence: CASSLDGGYQETQYF. The DNA of the CDR3 is TGTGCCAGCAGCTTAGACGGAGGCTACCAAGAGACCCAGTACTTC.

This chain uses TRBV25-1 with TRBJ1-2; 9 positions agree with TRBD1. The CDR3 totals 15 residues. V trimming: 3 bases; J trimming: 6 bases; junction bases outside the gene matches: 8. Germline loops: CDR1 MGHDK, CDR2 SYGVNS. CDR3 DNA sequence: TGTGCCAGCAGTGAGCCGGGACAGGGAGTTGATGGCTACACCTTC. Translated: CASSEPGQGVDGYTF.

The chain has TRBV5-1 and TRBJ2-7, with 9 bases lining up with TRBD2. Looked up from germline, CDR1 is SGHRS and CDR2 is YFSETQ. The CDR3 has 15 amino acids. V trimming: 4 bases; J trimming: 4 bases; junction bases outside the gene matches: 9. As DNA, the CDR3 is TGCGCCAGCAGCCCGGACGGACTAGCGCTTTACGAGCAGTACTTC. It codes for CASSPDGLALYEQYF.

V usage is TRBV6-6 and J usage is TRBJ2-7, with TRBD2 matching over 9 bases. Germline CDR1 reads MNHNY; CDR2 reads SVGAGI (reference sequence). The CDR3 loop spans 15 amino acids. V lost 6 bases, J lost 0 bases, and 6 bases stayed unmatched. The CDR3 sequence is CASSPRGGYSYEQYF. The DNA of the CDR3 is TGTGCCAGCAGCCCGCGGGGGGGCTACTCCTACGAGCAGTACTTC.

The chain uses TRBV9 and TRBJ1-2; possible D gene TRBD1, 5 bases. The CDR3 loop spans 13 amino acids. Germline V gives CDR1 SGDLS, CDR2 YYNGEE. Trimming cost V 4 bases and J 8 bases, with 15 bases left between them. The CDR3 loop reads CASSLLGGGGYTF. The CDR3 DNA reads TGTGCCAGCAGCCTCTTGGGGGGAGGCGGCTACACCTTC.

This rearrangement joins TRBV2 to TRBJ2-7; TRBD1 matches at 8 bases. The V segment lost 7 bases and the J segment 3 bases; nucleotides outside the gene matches: 8. CDR3 size: 14 residues. Germline CDR1 is SNHLY and CDR2 is FYNNEI. CDR3 sequence: CASKGQGRSYEQYF. DNA for the CDR3: TGTGCCAGCAAAGGACAGGGTAGGAGCTACGAGCAGTACTTC.

This clone was found once. Other DNA sequences in this specimen translate into the identical CDR3. This rearrangement joins TRBV10-1 to TRBJ1-1; 7 bases are a match to TRBD1. This CDR3 is 13 amino acids long. Per germline, CDR1 WNHNN and CDR2 SYGVQD (reference sequence). J lost 1 base, V lost 5 bases, and 1 base had no gene match. The CDR3 loop is CASSRTGNTEAFF. As DNA, the CDR3 is TGCGCCAGCAGTCGGACAGGGAACACTGAAGCTTTCTTT.

The rearrangement joins TRBV5-6 to TRBJ2-5; 7 bases line up with TRBD2. Germline CDR1 SGHDT, CDR2 YYEEEE. J was trimmed by 2 bases and V by 4 bases; bases with no gene match: 5. The CDR3 contains 14 residues. CDR3 protein: CASSPGRGQETQYF. For the CDR3, the DNA is TGTGCCAGCAGCCCTGGGAGGGGACAAGAGACCCAGTACTTC.

The chain is built from TRBV5-4 and TRBJ2-2; 9 nucleotides match TRBD1. Germline CDR1 and CDR2: SGHNT and YYREEE (reference sequence). V gave up 5 bases and J gave up 5 bases; unmatched junction bases: 7. The CDR3 contains 15 residues. As DNA, the CDR3 is TGTGCCAGCAGTTGGGACAGGGTCGAGACCGGGGAGCTGTTTTTT. This encodes CASSWDRVETGELFF.

This sequence joins TRBV30 and TRBJ2-7; D unresolved. The CDR3 contains 14 residues. The germline V gene encodes CDR1 GTSNPN and CDR2 SVGIG (reference sequence). Trimming removed 2 bases from V and 2 bases from J, with 13 bases in between. Here the CDR3 reads CAWSQLGGAYEQYF. The CDR3 DNA reads TGTGCCTGGAGTCAGTTGGGTGGGGCCTACGAGCAGTACTTC.

The chain joins TRBV14 to TRBJ2-7; D is ambiguous. The CDR3 has 15 amino acids. The germline V gene encodes CDR1 SGHDN and CDR2 FVKESK. V shed 2 bases and J shed 0 bases, with 11 bases lying between them. The CDR3 nucleotides read TGTGCCAGCAGCCAACTCAGGACCAGCTCCTACGAGCAGTACTTC. Translation: CASSQLRTSSYEQYF.

V is TRBV4-3 and J is TRBJ2-5; no firm D call. CDR1 LGHNA and CDR2 YSLEER come from the germline V gene. This CDR3 is built from 15 residues. Trimming stripped 0 bases from V and 1 base from J, with 9 bases between. CDR3 in DNA: TGCGCCAGCAGCCAAGATCCAGCGCTCCAAGAGACCCAGTACTTC. Its protein is CASSQDPALQETQYF.

The rearrangement uses TRBV9 and TRBJ2-2; TRBD2 agrees at 14 bases. The trim removed 5 bases at V and 6 bases at J, leaving 6 bases unmatched. Germline loops: CDR1 SGDLS, CDR2 YYNGEE. This CDR3 spans 16 amino acids. In nucleotides, the CDR3 is TGTGCCAGCAGGGCTGGGACTAGCGGGGGTGCCGGGGAGCTGTTTTTT. Its translation is CASRAGTSGGAGELFF.

This clone has a single count. Here the CDR3 reads CASSPGEGGYGYTF. The CDR3 DNA is TGTGCCAGCTCACCAGGCGAGGGGGGCTATGGCTACACCTTC. The rearrangement uses TRBV18 and TRBJ1-2; tentative D call: TRBD1 (6 bases). This CDR3 is 14 amino acids long. Trimming removed 2 bases from V and 4 bases from J, with 11 bases in between. Germline V gives CDR1 KGHSH, CDR2 LQKENI.